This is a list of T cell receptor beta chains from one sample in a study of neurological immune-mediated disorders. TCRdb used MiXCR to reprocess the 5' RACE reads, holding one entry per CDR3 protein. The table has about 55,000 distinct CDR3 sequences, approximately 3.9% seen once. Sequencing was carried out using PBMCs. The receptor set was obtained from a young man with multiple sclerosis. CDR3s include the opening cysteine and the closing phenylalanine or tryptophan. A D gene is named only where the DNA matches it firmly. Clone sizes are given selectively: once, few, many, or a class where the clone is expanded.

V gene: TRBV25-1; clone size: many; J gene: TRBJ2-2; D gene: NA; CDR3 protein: CASSVKTARGNTGELFF; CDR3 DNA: TGTGCCAGCAGCGTCAAAACAGCGAGGGGGAACACCGGGGAGCTGTTTTTT
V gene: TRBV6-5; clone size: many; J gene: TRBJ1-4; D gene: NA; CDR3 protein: CASSYERGVEKLFF; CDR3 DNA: TGTGCCAGCAGTTACGAAAGGGGGGTCGAAAAACTGTTTTTT
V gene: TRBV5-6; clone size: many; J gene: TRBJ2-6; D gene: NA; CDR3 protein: CASTTGGVPGANVLTF; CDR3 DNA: TGTGCCAGCACTACAGGTGGGGTGCCTGGGGCCAACGTCCTGACTTTC
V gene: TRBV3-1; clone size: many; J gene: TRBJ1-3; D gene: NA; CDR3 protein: CASSQTSGNTIYF; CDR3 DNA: TGTGCCAGCAGCCAAACCTCTGGAAACACCATATATTTT
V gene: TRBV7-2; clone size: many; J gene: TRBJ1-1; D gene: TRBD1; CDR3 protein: CASSPRQGPNTEAFF; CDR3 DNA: TGTGCCAGCAGCCCCCGACAGGGACCGAACACTGAAGCTTTCTTT
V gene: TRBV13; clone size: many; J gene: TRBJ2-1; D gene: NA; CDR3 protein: CASSPDSSYNEQFF; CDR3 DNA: TGTGCCAGCAGCCCTGACAGCTCCTACAATGAGCAGTTCTTC
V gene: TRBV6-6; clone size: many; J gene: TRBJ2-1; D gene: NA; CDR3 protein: CASSSMAFEGW; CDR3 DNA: TGTGCCAGCAGTTCCATGGCTTTCGAGGGTTGG
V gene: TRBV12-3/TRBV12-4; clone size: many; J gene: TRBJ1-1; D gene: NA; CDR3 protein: CASSLVGQEAFF; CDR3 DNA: TGTGCCAGCAGTTTAGTGGGACAAGAAGCTTTCTTT
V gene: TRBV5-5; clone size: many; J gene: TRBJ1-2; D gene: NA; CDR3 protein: CASSLTDGTSNYGYTF; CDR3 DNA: TGTGCCAGCAGCTTGACCGACGGGACATCTAACTATGGCTACACCTTC
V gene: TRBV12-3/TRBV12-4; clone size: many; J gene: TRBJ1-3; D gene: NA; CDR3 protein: CASSLQGAGNTIYF; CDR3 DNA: TGTGCCAGCAGTTTACAAGGGGCTGGAAACACCATATATTTT
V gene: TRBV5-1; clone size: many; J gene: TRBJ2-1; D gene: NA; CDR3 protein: CASSFGSDLGYNEQFF; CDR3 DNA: TGCGCCAGCAGCTTTGGTAGTGACCTTGGTTATAATGAGCAGTTCTTC
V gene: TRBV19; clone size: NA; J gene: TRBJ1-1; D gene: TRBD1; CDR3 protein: CASRTPGQGPEAFF; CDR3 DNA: TGTGCCAGTAGAACCCCGGGACAGGGGCCGGAGGCTTTCTTT
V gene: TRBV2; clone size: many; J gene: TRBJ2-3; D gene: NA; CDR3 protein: CASSEAALNTDTQYF; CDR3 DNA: TGTGCCAGCAGTGAGGCAGCTTTGAACACAGATACGCAGTATTTT
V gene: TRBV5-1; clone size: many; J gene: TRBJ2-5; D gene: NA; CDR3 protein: CASSPGPTEETQYF; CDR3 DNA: TGCGCCAGCAGCCCGGGACCGACTGAGGAGACCCAGTACTTC
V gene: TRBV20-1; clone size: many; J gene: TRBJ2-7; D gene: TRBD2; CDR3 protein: CSAWTSGRTYEQYF; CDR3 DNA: TGCAGTGCATGGACTAGCGGGAGGACCTACGAGCAGTACTTC
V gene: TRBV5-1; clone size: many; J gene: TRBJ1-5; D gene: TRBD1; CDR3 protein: CASSLEPGGGQPQHF; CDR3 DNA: TGCGCCAGCAGCTTGGAGCCAGGGGGCGGGCAGCCCCAGCATTTT
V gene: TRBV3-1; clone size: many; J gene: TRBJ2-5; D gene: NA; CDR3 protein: CASSQWEQETQYF; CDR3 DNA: TGTGCCAGCAGCCAATGGGAGCAAGAGACCCAGTACTTC
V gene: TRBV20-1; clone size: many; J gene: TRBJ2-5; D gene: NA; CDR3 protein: CSARSLGPGETQYF; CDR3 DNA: TGCAGTGCTAGAAGTTTAGGGCCGGGAGAGACCCAGTACTTC
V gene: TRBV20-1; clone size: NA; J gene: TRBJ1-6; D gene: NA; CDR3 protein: CSASRTEYGSPLNF; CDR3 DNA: TGCAGTGCTTCAAGGACAGAGTACGGTTCACCCCTCAACTTT
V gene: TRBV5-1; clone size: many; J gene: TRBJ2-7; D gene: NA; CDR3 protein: CASSLGRGSSYEQYF; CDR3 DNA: TGCGCCAGCAGCTTGGGGCGGGGAAGCTCCTACGAGCAGTACTTC
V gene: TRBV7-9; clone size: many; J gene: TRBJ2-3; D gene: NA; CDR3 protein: CASSSASDRTDTQYF; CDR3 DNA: TGTGCCAGCAGCTCTGCTTCGGATCGCACAGATACGCAGTATTTT